These 21 T cell receptor beta chains share one sample of origin, sequenced in a study of blood T cell repertoires in COVID-19 (dated by TCRdb to the early 2020s). Receptor amplification or capture employed the immunoSEQ multiplex PCR assay. Imported from immuneACCESS, the table was reduced by TCRdb to in-frame sequences with V and J called. These copies leave out some clones; in studies compared against another copy, an unresolved V gene accounts for under half, and the cause of the remainder is not known. The sample profile shows approximately 150,000 clones; approximately 90% of them were found once. The ten largest clonotypes hold roughly 13% of the sample. Material for sequencing was peripheral blood. All receptors derive from a man between 18 and 35 years old with COVID-19, enrolled during active disease.

The rearrangement uses TRBV6-5 and TRBJ2-2; 7 bases match TRBD1. The V gene end was trimmed by 7 bases and the J gene end by 0 bases; junction bases not matched to a gene: 5. This CDR3 is built from 15 residues. Germline V gene sequence: CDR1 MNHEY, CDR2 SVGAGI. CDR3 sequence (DNA): TGTGCCAGCAACTTAGGGGGCCCGAACACCGGGGAGCTGTTTTTT. This codes for CASNLGGPNTGELFF.

This chain links TRBV18 with TRBJ1-3; D possibly corresponds to TRBD1 (5 bases). The CDR3 is made up of 15 amino acids. Deletions cut 5 bases from V and 3 bases from J, with 14 bases between. The germline V gene has CDR1 KGHSH and CDR2 LQKENI. CDR3 loop: CASSRGSRDGNTIYF. CDR3 nucleotides: TGTGCCAGCTCAAGGGGAAGCAGGGATGGAAACACCATATATTTT. Combining the CDR3 with reference TRBV18 and TRBJ1-3 gives the whole variable domain NAGVMQNPRHLVRRRGQEARLRCSPMKGHSHVYWYRQLPEEGLKFMVYLQKENIIDESGMPKERFSAEFPKEGPSILRIQQVVRGDSAAYFCASSRGSRDGNTIYFGEGSWLTVV.

The chain uses TRBV19 and TRBJ2-7; TRBD2 matches 10 bases. Germline V gene lookup returns CDR1 LNHDA and CDR2 SQIVND (reference sequence). The CDR3 length is 15 residues. Unmatched junction bases numbered 6, after V lost 3 bases and J lost 4 bases. CDR3 residues: CASSIVAGGIYEQYF. The DNA for the CDR3 is TGTGCCAGTAGTATCGTAGCGGGAGGAATATACGAGCAGTACTTC. The full variable domain, in which reference TRBV19 and TRBJ2-7 provide the parts outside the CDR3, is DGGITQSPKYLFRKEGQNVTLSCEQNLNHDAMYWYRQDPGQGLRLIYYSQIVNDFQKGDIAEGYSVSREKKESFPLTVTSAQKNPTAFYLCASSIVAGGIYEQYFGPGTRLTVT.

This sequence joins TRBV20-1 and TRBJ2-1; D not certain. Between the trimmed V and J ends, which lost 6 bases and 12 bases, there was a span of 6 bases. Germline V CDR1 and CDR2: DFQATT, SNEGSKA (reference sequence). CDR3 length: 8 amino acids. DNA of the CDR3: TGCAGTGCCCACGGGCAGTTCTTC. Translated: CSAHGQFF.

The V and J genes are TRBV7-2 and TRBJ2-1, with unresolved D. Trimming shortened V by 1 base and J by 5 bases, and 21 bases separated the two germline ends. CDR1 and CDR2 from the germline V gene are SGHTA and FQGNSA. The CDR3 is made up of 18 amino acids. CDR3 sequence: CASSLVLWVTRSDNEQFF. Here the CDR3 DNA reads TGTGCCAGCAGCTTAGTCTTATGGGTTACAAGGAGTGACAATGAGCAGTTCTTC.

The CDR3 coding sequence is TGTGCCAGCAGCCAAGGAAGGGGCGGTTACGAGCAGTACTTC. Residues: CASSQGRGGYEQYF. The rearrangement joins TRBV14 to TRBJ2-7; weak D call: TRBD1 (5 bases). Germline lookup yields CDR1 SGHDN and CDR2 FVKESK. V lost 1 base, J lost 4 bases, and 11 bases lay in between. CDR3 length equals 14 residues.

The rearrangement joins TRBV7-2 to TRBJ2-1; 9 nucleotides line up with TRBD2. This CDR3 comprises 16 residues. Germline V gene lookup returns CDR1 SGHTA and CDR2 FQGNSA. The V gene end was trimmed by 0 bases and the J gene end by 4 bases; junction bases not matched to a gene: 4. The CDR3, as DNA: TGTGCCAGCAGCTTAGCACCTAGCGGGATATACAATGAGCAGTTCTTC. Translating it yields CASSLAPSGIYNEQFF.

The genes are TRBV10-3 and TRBJ2-7; 9 nucleotides line up with TRBD2. In germline, CDR1 is ENHRY, CDR2 SYGVKD. The J segment lost 5 bases and the V segment lost 3 bases, leaving 5 bases of the junction unmatched. This CDR3 has 14 residues. The CDR3 loop is CAISDGGRADEQYF. CDR3 sequence (DNA): TGTGCCATCAGTGATGGCGGGAGGGCCGACGAGCAGTACTTC.

The chain recombines TRBV2 with TRBJ2-5, with no clear D. The germline CDR1 and CDR2 sequences are SNHLY and FYNNEI. Trimming removed 0 bases from V and 5 bases from J, with 13 bases in between. The CDR3 has 15 residues. The CDR3 region is CASSEARQPGETQYF. The CDR3 DNA reads as TGTGCCAGCAGTGAAGCGAGGCAGCCCGGCGAGACCCAGTACTTC. Supplemented by reference TRBV2 and TRBJ2-5, the full variable domain reads EPEVTQTPSHQVTQMGQEVILRCVPISNHLYFYWYRQILGQKVEFLVSFYNNEISEKSEIFDDQFSVERPDGSNFTLKIRSTKLEDSAMYFCASSEARQPGETQYFGPGTRLLVL.

The chain recombines TRBV15 with TRBJ2-7; TRBD2 agrees at 8 bases. From germline, CDR1 is LNHNV and CDR2 YYDKDF (reference sequence). The V segment lost 1 base and the J segment 0 bases; nucleotides outside the gene matches: 2. The CDR3 loop spans 15 amino acids. CDR3 in DNA: TGTGCCACCAGCAGAGCGGGGGGGTACTCCTACGAGCAGTACTTC. Its protein is CATSRAGGYSYEQYF.

The chain has TRBV7-2 and TRBJ2-7; D is uncertain. Germline CDR1 and CDR2: SGHTA and FQGNSA. Trimming took off 5 bases at V and 7 bases at J, with 12 bases between the two ends. This CDR3 is built from 12 residues. In DNA form, the CDR3 reads TGTGCCAGCAGCCAAAGAGGCGCGGAGCAGTACTTC. Its protein is CASSQRGAEQYF.

V and J are TRBV9 and TRBJ2-1, with 9 positions matching TRBD2. V gave up 4 bases and J gave up 7 bases; unmatched junction bases: 12. Germline CDR1 is SGDLS and CDR2 is YYNGEE. The CDR3 consists of 16 residues. As DNA, the CDR3 is TGTGCCAGCAGCCAACGTAGCGGGAGAAGTAGTAATGAGCAGTTCTTC. It codes for CASSQRSGRSSNEQFF.

This chain connects TRBV13 to TRBJ2-6; D unresolved. The CDR3 consists of 14 residues. Germline values: CDR1 PRHDT, CDR2 FYEKMQ (reference sequence). V was clipped by 3 bases and J by 0 bases, with 3 bases between them. The CDR3: CASSFYSGANVLTF. The CDR3 bases are TGTGCCAGCAGCTTCTACTCTGGGGCCAACGTCCTGACTTTC.

CDR3 sequence (DNA): TGTGCCAGTAGTCCACTAGTTGGTGCGGGAAATGAGCAGTTCTTC. Its translation is CASSPLVGAGNEQFF. The genes are TRBV19 and TRBJ2-1, with D tentatively TRBD2 (6 bases). With 5 bases removed from V and 7 bases from J, the gap between germline ends came to 18 bases. Germline lookup yields CDR1 LNHDA and CDR2 SQIVND (reference sequence). This CDR3 comprises 15 residues.

The chain links TRBV19 to TRBJ1-1, with TRBD1 matching 8 bases. CDR3 size: 13 residues. The germline V gene has CDR1 LNHDA and CDR2 SQIVND (reference sequence). J was trimmed by 7 bases and V by 6 bases; bases with no gene match: 7. The CDR3 nucleotides are TGTGCCAGTAGATACAGGGGACAGGATGAAGCTTTCTTT. Amino acids: CASRYRGQDEAFF.

The chain couples TRBV25-1 to TRBJ2-7; possible D gene TRBD2, 5 bases. Germline V CDR1 and CDR2: MGHDK, SYGVNS. CDR3 size: 15 residues. Trimming removed 2 bases from V and 0 bases from J, with 11 bases in between. CDR3 bases: TGTGCCAGCAGTGAAAGTGGAGGACGCTCCTACGAGCAGTACTTC. It yields the protein CASSESGGRSYEQYF.

In its sample, this clone was seen once. The chain links TRBV2 to TRBJ2-5; 12 nucleotides match TRBD2. Germline CDR1 SNHLY, CDR2 FYNNEI. This CDR3 spans 16 amino acids. After removal of 6 bases from V and 4 bases from J, the junction contained 9 bases not matched to a gene. The CDR3 spells CASRDKMTSGRETQYF. For the CDR3, the DNA is TGTGCCAGCAGGGACAAAATGACTAGCGGGAGAGAGACCCAGTACTTC. The full variable domain, completed using reference TRBV2 and TRBJ2-5, is EPEVTQTPSHQVTQMGQEVILRCVPISNHLYFYWYRQILGQKVEFLVSFYNNEISEKSEIFDDQFSVERPDGSNFTLKIRSTKLEDSAMYFCASRDKMTSGRETQYFGPGTRLLVL.

The CDR3: CASSSRGLAGDHYEQYF. The CDR3 region has the DNA TGTGCCAGCAGTTCCCGGGGACTAGCGGGAGATCACTACGAGCAGTACTTC. The chain links TRBV27 to TRBJ2-7; 14 positions agree with TRBD2. This CDR3 is built from 17 residues. The germline V gene encodes CDR1 MNHEY and CDR2 SMNVEV (reference sequence). The junction had 8 bases not matched to a gene; V was cut back by 4 bases and J by 3 bases.

The chain uses TRBV9 and TRBJ2-2; 13 bases align to TRBD2. This CDR3 comprises 18 residues. Germline loops: CDR1 SGDLS, CDR2 YYNGEE. Trimming removed 3 bases from V and 0 bases from J; junction bases left unmatched: 5. CDR3 DNA sequence: TGTGCCAGCAGCGGTGCACTAGCGGGAGGGCCGAACACCGGGGAGCTGTTTTTT. This translates into CASSGALAGGPNTGELFF.

The CDR3 is CASSPYYHQTKNTGELFF. CDR3 DNA sequence: TGTGCCAGCAGCCCTTACTACCACCAGACGAAGAACACCGGGGAGCTGTTTTTT. This sequence joins TRBV9 and TRBJ2-2; D is undetermined. The V end lost 4 bases, the J end lost 1 base, and 20 bases lay between the germline ends. This CDR3 contains 18 residues. Germline CDR1 and CDR2: SGDLS and YYNGEE.

This sequence joins TRBV15 and TRBJ2-5, with D possibly matching TRBD2 (6 bases). Germline CDR1 reads LNHNV; CDR2 reads YYDKDF (reference sequence). This CDR3 comprises 14 residues. V lost 4 bases and J 0 bases, leaving 9 bases between the germline ends. CDR3 region: CATSKRGNQETQYF. CDR3 DNA sequence: TGTGCCACCAGCAAACGCGGGAACCAAGAGACCCAGTACTTC.